The 26 T cell receptor beta chains listed next were all sequenced from one sample in a study of post-analysis software for immune sequencing data. General study findings and limits: Relative to controls, patients had 4 or 5 TRBV segments at higher frequency, with TRBV5-6, TRBV5-1 and TRBV20-1 among these.

Every TCR beta cDNA library bore unique molecular identifiers. TCRdb independently ran MiXCR on the PCR reads; one entry per CDR3 protein. The sample holds hundreds of thousands of distinct CDR3 sequences, roughly 58% seen once. Their antigens remain unidentified. Sequenced input: blood. The receptors derive from a girl under 18 with multiple sclerosis.

The J gene is TRBJ1-1, the V gene TRBV29-1, with D perhaps TRBD1 (6 bases). This CDR3 spans 15 amino acids. CDR1 SQVTM and CDR2 ANQGSEA come from the germline V gene. The V end was cut by 5 bases, the J end by 0 bases, with 16 bases between. The CDR3 region is CSVLPGETLNTEAFF. CDR3 in DNA: TGCAGCGTTCTCCCAGGGGAGACCCTGAACACTGAAGCTTTCTTT.

V usage is TRBV20-1 and J usage is TRBJ2-1, with 11 bases matching TRBD2. The junction had 6 bases not matched to a gene; V was cut back by 3 bases and J by 2 bases. Germline CDR1 reads DFQATT; CDR2 reads SNEGSKA (reference sequence). CDR3 size: 16 residues. The CDR3 region has the DNA TGCAGTGCTAGGTCTACTAGCGGGGGAACCTACAATGAGCAGTTCTTC. Its protein is CSARSTSGGTYNEQFF.

This chain joins TRBV3-1 and TRBJ1-2; possible D gene TRBD1, 5 bases. V was shortened by 0 bases and J by 3 bases, with 20 bases between the two germline ends. This CDR3 has 18 residues. Germline assignment: CDR1 LGHDT and CDR2 YNNKEL (reference sequence). CDR3 loop: CASSQDPVGSFRDYGYTF. The DNA of the CDR3 is TGTGCCAGCAGCCAAGATCCGGTCGGATCTTTCAGGGACTATGGCTACACCTTC. Full variable domain (missing parts from reference TRBV3-1 and TRBJ1-2): DTAVSQTPKYLVTQMGNDKSIKCEQNLGHDTMYWYKQDSKKFLKIMFSYNNKELIINETVPNRFSPKSPDKAHLNLHINSLELGDSAVYFCASSQDPVGSFRDYGYTFGSGTRLTVV.

This chain links TRBV12-3 or TRBV12-4 with TRBJ1-2; no definite D call. V lost 2 bases to trimming and J lost 2 bases, with 12 bases between them. The CDR3 runs 15 residues. The CDR3 loop is CASSLKGYGNYGYTF. CDR3 bases: TGTGCCAGCAGTTTAAAAGGGTACGGCAACTATGGCTACACCTTC.

The V and J genes are TRBV10-3 and TRBJ1-2; 9 bases are a match to TRBD1. Losses at the gene ends were 2 bases for V and 7 bases for J; bases not matched to a gene: 5. The V gene's germline CDR1 is ENHRY and CDR2 SYGVKD. CDR3 size: 14 residues. CDR3 residues: CAISEDRGGSGYTF. The CDR3 DNA reads as TGTGCCATCAGTGAGGACAGGGGGGGAAGTGGCTACACCTTC.

This clonotype was detected only a few times. This clone may be a read error of a much larger clone one base away. This chain uses TRBV9 with TRBJ2-7, with 10 nucleotides matching TRBD1. V shed 3 bases and J 5 bases; nucleotides not matched to a gene: 5. This CDR3 contains 14 residues. Per germline, CDR1 SGDLS and CDR2 YYNGEE. CDR3: CASSAGTGVHEQYF. In DNA form, the CDR3 reads TGTGCCAGCAGCGCCGGGACAGGGGTCCACGAGCAGTACTTC.

This clonotype appeared once. The gene calls are TRBV20-1 and TRBJ2-5; D may be TRBD2 (6 bases). This CDR3 has 15 amino acids. Trimming removed 0 bases from V and 11 bases from J, with 22 bases in between. From germline, CDR1 is DFQATT and CDR2 SNEGSKA (reference sequence). CDR3: CSARDLSDYRFEQYF. CDR3 bases: TGCAGTGCTAGAGATCTCTCGGACTACCGTTTTGAGCAGTACTTC.

The DNA for the CDR3 is TGTGCCAGCAGCTTAGAGGGTTTTTTAGGCTACGAGCAGTACTTC. Its translation: CASSLEGFLGYEQYF. This chain links TRBV7-8 with TRBJ2-7; D ambiguous. Per germline, CDR1 SGHVS and CDR2 FQNEAQ. V shed 1 base and J shed 3 bases, with 13 bases lying between them. The CDR3 has 15 residues.

The CDR3 region is CASSAYLGGQVMNEQFF. The DNA of the CDR3 is TGTGCCAGCAGTGCCTACCTTGGGGGCCAGGTTATGAATGAGCAGTTCTTC. The rearrangement joins TRBV25-1 to TRBJ2-1; maybe TRBD1 (6 bases). V was trimmed by 4 bases and J by 7 bases, leaving 23 bases between them. Per germline, CDR1 MGHDK and CDR2 SYGVNS. The CDR3 extends over 17 amino acids.

The CDR3 reads CASSLRGREITEAFF. CDR3 coding DNA: TGTGCCAGCAGCCTGAGGGGCAGGGAGATCACTGAAGCTTTCTTT. The chain uses TRBV9 and TRBJ1-1; possibly TRBD1 for D (5 bases). V was shortened by 4 bases and J by 4 bases, with 17 bases between the two germline ends. There are 15 residues in the CDR3. The germline V gene has CDR1 SGDLS and CDR2 YYNGEE.

This chain links TRBV3-1 with TRBJ2-2; no clear D gene. Germline CDR1 is LGHDT and CDR2 is YNNKEL (reference sequence). V shed 4 bases and J shed 4 bases, with 16 bases lying between them. This CDR3 contains 16 residues. The chain's CDR3 is CASSLGPTQTTGELFF. The CDR3 nucleotides are TGTGCCAGCAGCCTGGGCCCAACCCAGACCACCGGGGAGCTGTTTTTT.

V gene TRBV5-1 combines with J gene TRBJ1-1; a weak D match, TRBD1 (6 bases). Trimming stripped 2 bases from V and 5 bases from J, with 16 bases between. Germline loops: CDR1 SGHRS, CDR2 YFSETQ. CDR3 length: 15 amino acids. CDR3 sequence (DNA): TGCGCCAGCAGCTTCGAGATTGCAGGGGTTACTGAAGCTTTCTTT. Translated, it gives CASSFEIAGVTEAFF.

Only a few counts were recorded for this clonotype. This rearrangement joins TRBV20-1 to TRBJ2-5; 13 nucleotides line up with TRBD2. Per germline, CDR1 DFQATT and CDR2 SNEGSKA (reference sequence). V shed 4 bases, J shed 2 bases, and the junction held 13 bases outside the gene matches. CDR3 length equals 18 residues. This chain's CDR3 is CSATPWGLAGNEQETQYF. The CDR3 nucleotides read TGCAGTGCTACTCCTTGGGGACTAGCGGGGAATGAACAAGAGACCCAGTACTTC.

The J gene is TRBJ2-3, the V gene TRBV20-1; D remains unclear. The CDR3 covers 14 residues. With 3 bases removed from V and 1 base from J, the gap between germline ends came to 11 bases. Germline CDR1 reads DFQATT; CDR2 reads SNEGSKA (reference sequence). CDR3: CSASDFLRTDTQYF. CDR3 bases: TGCAGTGCTAGTGACTTCCTTCGCACAGATACGCAGTATTTT.

V is TRBV29-1 and J is TRBJ2-5, with 9 positions matching TRBD1. The CDR3 contains 12 residues. Germline V gene data show CDR1 as SQVTM and CDR2 as ANQGSEA. After removal of 5 bases from V and 5 bases from J, the junction contained 3 bases not matched to a gene. CDR3 coding DNA: TGCAGCGTTAGGGACAGGGCGGAGACCCAGTACTTC. This sequence encodes CSVRDRAETQYF. Using reference TRBV29-1 and TRBJ2-5 for the parts outside the CDR3, the full variable domain is SAVISQKPSRDICQRGTSLTIQCQVDSQVTMMFWYRQQPGQSLTLIATANQGSEATYESGFVIDKFPISRPNLTFSTLTVSNMSPEDSSIYLCSVRDRAETQYFGPGTRLLVL.

This chain links TRBV5-6 with TRBJ2-5, with D tentatively TRBD1 (7 bases). The V and J ends lost 4 bases and 11 bases respectively, with 27 bases between them. The CDR3 extends over 16 amino acids. The germline CDR1 and CDR2 sequences are SGHDT and YYEEEE. This chain's CDR3 is CASSPQGGLELREQYF. The CDR3 nucleotides read TGTGCCAGCAGCCCGCAGGGGGGCCTCGAGCTTCGGGAGCAGTACTTC. The full variable domain, in which reference TRBV5-6 and TRBJ2-5 provide the parts outside the CDR3, is DAGVTQSPTHLIKTRGQQVTLRCSPKSGHDTVSWYQQALGQGPQFIFQYYEEEERQRGNFPDRFSGHQFPNYSSELNVNALLLGDSALYLCASSPQGGLELREQYFGPGTRLLVL.

Only a few counts were recorded for this clonotype. The CDR3 here is CASSLTVERENIQYF. The CDR3 DNA is TGCGCCAGCAGCTTAACTGTGGAACGAGAAAACATTCAGTACTTC. V is TRBV5-1 and J is TRBJ2-4, with unresolved D. From germline, CDR1 is SGHRS and CDR2 YFSETQ. Between the trimmed V and J ends, which lost 2 bases and 5 bases, there was a span of 14 bases. CDR3 length equals 15 residues.

This sequence joins TRBV5-1 and TRBJ2-1; 7 bases align to TRBD1. The better agreement between TRBJ2-7 and the DNA end casts doubt on the J call. The germline V gene encodes CDR1 SGHRS and CDR2 YFSETQ. The CDR3 consists of 13 residues. This CDR3 reads CASSIRGYGEQYF. Here the CDR3 DNA reads TGCGCCAGCAGCATCAGGGGGTACGGAGAGCAGTACTTC.

The chain links TRBV20-1 to TRBJ1-2, with a weak D call TRBD1 (5 bases). The CDR3 runs to 14 residues. The ends were cut back, 0 bases at V and 4 bases at J, with 12 bases in the middle. The germline CDR1 and CDR2 sequences are DFQATT and SNEGSKA (reference sequence). This CDR3 is CSARDPNRSYGYTF. In DNA form, the CDR3 reads TGCAGTGCTAGAGACCCGAACAGGAGCTATGGCTACACCTTC.

This clonotype has more than one count but fewer than ten. The J gene is TRBJ2-3, the V gene TRBV20-1; 8 nucleotides align to TRBD1. Germline lookup yields CDR1 DFQATT and CDR2 SNEGSKA (reference sequence). The CDR3 totals 15 residues. The ends lost 5 bases at V and 3 bases at J; junction bases unmatched: 10. The CDR3 coding sequence is TGCAGTGCTTCCCCCGGGACAGGAGTAACAGATACGCAGTATTTT. It codes for CSASPGTGVTDTQYF.

This clonotype showed up just a few times. This chain joins TRBV11-2 and TRBJ1-6, with unresolved D. The CDR3 contains 15 residues. Germline CDR1 SGHAT, CDR2 FQNNGV. The V end was cut by 0 bases, the J end by 10 bases, with 13 bases between. CDR3 sequence: CASSLEGGVRSPLHF. For the CDR3, the DNA is TGTGCCAGCAGCTTAGAAGGCGGTGTACGGTCACCCCTCCACTTT.

Here the CDR3 reads CSVELDRGYNEQFF. CDR3 nucleotide sequence: TGCAGCGTTGAGTTGGACAGGGGCTACAATGAGCAGTTCTTC. The J gene is TRBJ2-1, the V gene TRBV29-1; TRBD1 matches 9 bases. The germline gives CDR1 SQVTM, CDR2 ANQGSEA. The CDR3 has 14 amino acids. With 3 bases clipped from V and 3 bases from J, the junction kept 3 bases outside the gene matches.

In this sample, this clonotype turned up a few times. This chain links TRBV7-8 with TRBJ2-1; 7 nucleotides match TRBD2. In germline, CDR1 is SGHVS, CDR2 FQNEAQ. Trimming cost V 5 bases and J 2 bases; bases outside gene matches: 12. The CDR3 covers 17 residues. CDR3 loop: CASSGGSGMAPYNEQFF. CDR3 coding DNA: TGTGCCAGCAGCGGGGGGAGCGGGATGGCCCCCTACAATGAGCAGTTCTTC.

V usage is TRBV29-1 and J usage is TRBJ2-1; tentatively, D is TRBD2 (6 bases). Germline V gives CDR1 SQVTM, CDR2 ANQGSEA. The CDR3 totals 14 residues. Trimming shortened V by 7 bases and J by 6 bases, and 19 bases separated the two germline ends. The CDR3 nucleotides read TGCAGCGCGCAATTGACGGGAGTGGTCAATGAGCAGTTCTTC. Encoded protein: CSAQLTGVVNEQFF.

The chain carries TRBV6-6 and TRBJ1-1; 12 positions agree with TRBD1. Unmatched junction bases numbered 8, after V lost 4 bases and J lost 5 bases. The CDR3 extends over 16 amino acids. Germline values: CDR1 MNHNY, CDR2 SVGAGI (reference sequence). CDR3 protein: CASSFLRDRGRTEAFF. CDR3 nucleotide sequence: TGTGCCAGCAGTTTCCTCCGGGACAGGGGGCGGACTGAAGCTTTCTTT.

In its sample, this clonotype was seen a few times. The chain joins TRBV4-1 to TRBJ2-3, with 9 bases that match TRBD1. V lost 3 bases, J lost 4 bases, and 5 bases stayed unmatched. The germline CDR1 and CDR2 sequences are MGHRA and YSYEKL. The CDR3 consists of 15 residues. CDR3 nucleotides: TGCGCCAGCAGCCATGGGGACAGGGACGCAGATACGCAGTATTTT. It yields the protein CASSHGDRDADTQYF.